The source of this TCR beta chain is a study of cytomegalovirus exposure and HLA in healthy donors. The study, taken as a whole, reports: Upon later analysis, TCR association rates were observed to vary by HLA locus, being highest for DRB1 and lowest for HLA-C.

About this clone: Antigen: not known.

PCR amplification relied on 60 Vbeta primers (plus 13 Jbeta primers). Data came from immunoSEQ multiplex PCR; TCRdb stores just in-frame clones and leaves some out. The top ten clones hold around 0.8% of a sample with under 200,000 clones, approximately 78% of them seen once. The germline V gene has CDR1 MNHEY and CDR2 SVGAGI. This CDR3 has 14 residues. V lost 5 bases, J lost 0 bases, and 8 bases lay in between. The origin of this receptor is a woman between 18 and 29 years old in good health and CMV-seronegative. The material sequenced was PBMCs. V and J are TRBV6-5 and TRBJ2-1, with no clear D. CDR3 bases: TGTGCCAGCAGTCGACAAAGCTCCTACAATGAGCAGTTCTTC. Protein: CASSRQSSYNEQFF.